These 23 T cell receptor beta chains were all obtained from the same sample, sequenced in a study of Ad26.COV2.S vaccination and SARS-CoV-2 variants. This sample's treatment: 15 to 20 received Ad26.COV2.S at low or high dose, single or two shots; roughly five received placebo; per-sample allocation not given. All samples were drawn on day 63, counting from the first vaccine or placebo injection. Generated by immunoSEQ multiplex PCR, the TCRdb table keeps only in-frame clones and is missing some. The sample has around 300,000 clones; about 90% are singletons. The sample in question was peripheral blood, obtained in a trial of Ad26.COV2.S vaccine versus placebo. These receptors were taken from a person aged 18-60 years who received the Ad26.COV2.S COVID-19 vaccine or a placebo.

The CDR3 region is CASGGTSGVSPYNEQFF. CDR3 DNA: TGTGCCAGTGGGGGGACTAGCGGGGTTTCCCCTTACAATGAGCAGTTCTTC. The J gene is TRBJ2-1, the V gene TRBV2; 13 bases are shared with TRBD2. V was pared by 9 bases and J by 4 bases, with 12 bases of the junction left unmatched. This CDR3 comprises 17 residues. Per germline, CDR1 SNHLY and CDR2 FYNNEI.

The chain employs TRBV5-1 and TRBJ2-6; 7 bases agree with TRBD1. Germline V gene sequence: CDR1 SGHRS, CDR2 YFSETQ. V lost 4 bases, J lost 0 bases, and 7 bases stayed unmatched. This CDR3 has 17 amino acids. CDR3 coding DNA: TGCGCCAGCAGCATTGGGACAGCCAACTCTGGGGCCAACGTCCTGACTTTC. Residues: CASSIGTANSGANVLTF.

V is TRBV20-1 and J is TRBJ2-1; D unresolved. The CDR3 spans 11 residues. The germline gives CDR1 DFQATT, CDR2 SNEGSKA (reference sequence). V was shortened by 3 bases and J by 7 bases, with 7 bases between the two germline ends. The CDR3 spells CSASGRNEQFF. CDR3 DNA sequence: TGCAGTGCTAGCGGTAGGAATGAGCAGTTCTTC.

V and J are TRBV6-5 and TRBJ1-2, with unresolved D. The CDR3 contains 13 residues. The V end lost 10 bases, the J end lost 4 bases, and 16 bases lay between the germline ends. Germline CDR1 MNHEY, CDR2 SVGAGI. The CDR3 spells CAIWIGIRYGYTF. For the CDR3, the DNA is TGTGCCATATGGATAGGGATTCGCTATGGCTACACCTTC.

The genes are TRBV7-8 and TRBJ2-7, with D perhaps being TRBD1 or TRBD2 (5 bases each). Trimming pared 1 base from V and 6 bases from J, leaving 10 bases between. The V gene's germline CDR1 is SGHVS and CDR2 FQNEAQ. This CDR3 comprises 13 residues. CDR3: CASSLVAGTEQYF. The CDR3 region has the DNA TGTGCCAGCAGCTTAGTCGCAGGGACCGAGCAGTACTTC. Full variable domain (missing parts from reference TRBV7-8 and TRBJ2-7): GAGVSQSPRYKVAKRGQDVALRCDPISGHVSLFWYQQALGQGPEFLTYFQNEAQLDKSGLPSDRFFAERPEGSVSTLKIQRTQQEDSAVYLCASSLVAGTEQYFGPGTRLTVT.

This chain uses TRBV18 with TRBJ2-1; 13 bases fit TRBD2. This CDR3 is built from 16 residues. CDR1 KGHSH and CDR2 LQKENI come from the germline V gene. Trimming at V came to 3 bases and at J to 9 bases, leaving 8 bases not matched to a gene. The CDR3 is CASSPRTSGSQSEQFF. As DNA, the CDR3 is TGTGCCAGCTCACCGCGGACTAGCGGGAGTCAGAGTGAGCAGTTCTTC.

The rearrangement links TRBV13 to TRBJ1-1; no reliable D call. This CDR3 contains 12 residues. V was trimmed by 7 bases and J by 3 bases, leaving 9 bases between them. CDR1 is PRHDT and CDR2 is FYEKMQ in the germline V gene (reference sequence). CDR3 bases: TGTGCCAGCAACGGGGAGGACACTGAAGCTTTCTTT. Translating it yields CASNGEDTEAFF.

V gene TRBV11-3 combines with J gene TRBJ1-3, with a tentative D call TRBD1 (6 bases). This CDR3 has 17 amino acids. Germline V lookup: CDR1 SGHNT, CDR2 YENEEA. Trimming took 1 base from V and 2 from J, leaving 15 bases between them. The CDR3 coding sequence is TGTGCCAGCAGCTTAGCCCTTGCGGGGGGCCCTGGAAACACCATATATTTT. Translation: CASSLALAGGPGNTIYF.

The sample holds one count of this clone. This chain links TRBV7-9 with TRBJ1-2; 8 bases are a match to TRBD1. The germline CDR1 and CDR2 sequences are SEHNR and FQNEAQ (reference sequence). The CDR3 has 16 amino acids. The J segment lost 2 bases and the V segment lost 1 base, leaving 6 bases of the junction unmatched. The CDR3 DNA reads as TGTGCCAGCAGCTTAGGAGAGGACAGGGTAAACTATGGCTACACCTTC. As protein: CASSLGEDRVNYGYTF.

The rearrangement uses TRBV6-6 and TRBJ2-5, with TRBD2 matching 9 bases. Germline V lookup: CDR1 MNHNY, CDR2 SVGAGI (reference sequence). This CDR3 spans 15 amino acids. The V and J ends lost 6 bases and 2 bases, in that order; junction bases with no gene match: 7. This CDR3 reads CASSNWAGGQETQYF. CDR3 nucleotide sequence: TGTGCCAGCAGCAACTGGGCGGGAGGGCAAGAGACCCAGTACTTC.

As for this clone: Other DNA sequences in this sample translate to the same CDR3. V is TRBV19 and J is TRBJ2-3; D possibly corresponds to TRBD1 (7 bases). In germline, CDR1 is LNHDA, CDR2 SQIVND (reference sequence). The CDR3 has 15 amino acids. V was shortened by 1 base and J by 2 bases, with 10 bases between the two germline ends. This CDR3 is CASSIAGGPTDTQYF. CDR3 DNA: TGTGCCAGTAGTATAGCAGGGGGGCCCACAGATACGCAGTATTTT.

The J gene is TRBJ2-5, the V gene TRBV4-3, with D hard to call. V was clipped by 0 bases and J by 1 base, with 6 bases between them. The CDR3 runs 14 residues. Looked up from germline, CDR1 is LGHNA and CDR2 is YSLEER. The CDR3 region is CASSQERSQETQYF. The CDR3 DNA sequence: TGCGCCAGCAGCCAAGAAAGGTCCCAAGAGACCCAGTACTTC.

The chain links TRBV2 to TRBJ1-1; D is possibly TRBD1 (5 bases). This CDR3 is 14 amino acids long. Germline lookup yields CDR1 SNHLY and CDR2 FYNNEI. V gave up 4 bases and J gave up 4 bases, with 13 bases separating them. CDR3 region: CASSVVGASTEAFF. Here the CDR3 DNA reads TGTGCCAGCAGTGTGGTTGGGGCTTCCACTGAAGCTTTCTTT.

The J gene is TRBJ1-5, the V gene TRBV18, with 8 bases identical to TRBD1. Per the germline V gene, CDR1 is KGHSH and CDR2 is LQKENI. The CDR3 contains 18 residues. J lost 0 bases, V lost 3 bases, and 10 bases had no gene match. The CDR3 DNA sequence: TGTGCCAGCTCACCGCGAGACAGGGGAGATTATAGCAATCAGCCCCAGCATTTT. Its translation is CASSPRDRGDYSNQPQHF. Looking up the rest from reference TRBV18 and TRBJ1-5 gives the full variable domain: NAGVMQNPRHLVRRRGQEARLRCSPMKGHSHVYWYRQLPEEGLKFMVYLQKENIIDESGMPKERFSAEFPKEGPSILRIQQVVRGDSAAYFCASSPRDRGDYSNQPQHFGDGTRLSIL.

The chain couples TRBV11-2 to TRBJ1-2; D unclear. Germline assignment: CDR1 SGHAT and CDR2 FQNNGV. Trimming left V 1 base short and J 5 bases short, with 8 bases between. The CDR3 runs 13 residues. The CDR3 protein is CASSLVSGYGYTF. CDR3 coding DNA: TGTGCCAGCAGCTTAGTGTCGGGGTATGGCTACACCTTC.

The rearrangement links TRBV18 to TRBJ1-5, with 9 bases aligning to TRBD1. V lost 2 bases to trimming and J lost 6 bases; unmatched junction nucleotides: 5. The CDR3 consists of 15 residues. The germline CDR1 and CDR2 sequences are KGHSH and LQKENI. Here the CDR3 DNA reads TGTGCCAGCTCACCAGACAGGGGGATGGGTCAGCCCCAGCATTTT. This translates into CASSPDRGMGQPQHF.

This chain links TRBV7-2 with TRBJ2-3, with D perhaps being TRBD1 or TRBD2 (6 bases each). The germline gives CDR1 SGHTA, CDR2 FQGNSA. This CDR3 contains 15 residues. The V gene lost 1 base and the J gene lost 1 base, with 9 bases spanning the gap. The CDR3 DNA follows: TGTGCCAGCAGCTTAGGACGGGGGCGCACAGATACGCAGTATTTT. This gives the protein CASSLGRGRTDTQYF.

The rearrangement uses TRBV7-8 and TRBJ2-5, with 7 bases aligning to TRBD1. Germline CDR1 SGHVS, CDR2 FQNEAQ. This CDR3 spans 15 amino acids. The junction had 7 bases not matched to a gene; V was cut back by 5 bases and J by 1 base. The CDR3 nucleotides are TGTGCCAGCAGCCGGAACCGGGACAGCCAAGAGACCCAGTACTTC. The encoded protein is CASSRNRDSQETQYF.

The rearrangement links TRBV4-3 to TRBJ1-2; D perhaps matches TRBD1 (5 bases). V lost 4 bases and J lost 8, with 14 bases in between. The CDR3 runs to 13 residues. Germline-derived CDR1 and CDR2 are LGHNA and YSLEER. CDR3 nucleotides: TGCGCCAGCAGCCCCTTAGGGGACCAGGGCTACACCTTC. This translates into CASSPLGDQGYTF.

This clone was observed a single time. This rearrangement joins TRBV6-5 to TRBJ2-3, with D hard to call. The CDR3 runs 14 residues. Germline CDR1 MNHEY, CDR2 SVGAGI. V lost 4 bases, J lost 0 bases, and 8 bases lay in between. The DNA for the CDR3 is TGTGCCAGCAGTTCTTTACACAGCACAGATACGCAGTATTTT. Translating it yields CASSSLHSTDTQYF.

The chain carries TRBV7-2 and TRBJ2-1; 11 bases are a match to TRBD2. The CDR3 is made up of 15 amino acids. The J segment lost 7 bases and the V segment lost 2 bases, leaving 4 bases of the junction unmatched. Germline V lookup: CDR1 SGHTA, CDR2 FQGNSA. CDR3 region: CASSLLSGRGNEQFF. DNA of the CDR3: TGTGCCAGCAGCTTACTTAGCGGGAGGGGGAATGAGCAGTTCTTC. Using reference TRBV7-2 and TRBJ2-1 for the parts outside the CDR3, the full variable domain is GAGVSQSPSNKVTEKGKDVELRCDPISGHTALYWYRQSLGQGLEFLIYFQGNSAPDKSGLPSDRFSAERTGGSVSTLTIQRTQQEDSAVYLCASSLLSGRGNEQFFGPGTRLTVL.

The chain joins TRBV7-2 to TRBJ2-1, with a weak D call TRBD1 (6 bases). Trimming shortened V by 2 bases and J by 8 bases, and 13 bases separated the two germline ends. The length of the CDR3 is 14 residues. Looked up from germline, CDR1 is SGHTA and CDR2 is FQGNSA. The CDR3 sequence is CASSLRHRVYEQFF. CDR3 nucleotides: TGTGCCAGCAGCTTACGTCACAGGGTCTATGAGCAGTTCTTC. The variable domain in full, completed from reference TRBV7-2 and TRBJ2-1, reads GAGVSQSPSNKVTEKGKDVELRCDPISGHTALYWYRQSLGQGLEFLIYFQGNSAPDKSGLPSDRFSAERTGGSVSTLTIQRTQQEDSAVYLCASSLRHRVYEQFFGPGTRLTVL.

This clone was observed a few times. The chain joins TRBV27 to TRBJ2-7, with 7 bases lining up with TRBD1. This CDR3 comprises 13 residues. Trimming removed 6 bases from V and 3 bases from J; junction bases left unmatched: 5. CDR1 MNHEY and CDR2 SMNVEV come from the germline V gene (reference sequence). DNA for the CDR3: TGTGCCAGCAGCGGGACAGCAAACTACGAGCAGTACTTC. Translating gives CASSGTANYEQYF.